What follows are 9 T cell receptor beta chains derived from one specimen sequenced in a study of breast tumors, draining lymph nodes, adjacent tissues (dated by TCRdb to 2016 to 2018). Lymph node samples were obtained from the axillary draining lymph nodes of breast cancer patients. The library was prepared using multiplex PCR. Sequenced on an Illumina HiSeq 2000. The public reads were quality trimmed at Q25 with fastp and then assembled into clones with MiXCR by TCRdb, keeping productive beta chains. Rows are unified per CDR3 protein, each entry keeping the most common DNA and genes. Within this sample are about 150,000 distinct CDR3 sequences, with more than 20% of them counted one time only. In total, the top ten clones hold around 2.6% of the sample. Sequenced: axillary lymph node tissue. The receptors shown here come from a female donor with breast cancer. Some clones in this sample may be carry-over from other donors' samples.

A few counts support this clonotype. A much larger clone is a single base away; this may be a read error. This chain connects TRBV7-2 to TRBJ2-6, with TRBD2 matching over 11 bases. This CDR3 comprises 17 residues. Germline V gene data show CDR1 as SGHTA and CDR2 as FQGNSA. The CDR3 region is CASSLGLAGSGANALTF. The CDR3 bases are TGTGCCAGCAGCTTAGGACTAGCGGGGTCTGGGGCCAACGCCCTGACTTTC.

This clonotype has at least ten counts. The gene calls are TRBV12-3 or TRBV12-4 and TRBJ1-5; tentative D call: TRBD1 (6 bases). V was cut by 5 bases and J by 2 bases, with 13 bases left in between. This CDR3 is 15 amino acids long. The CDR3 spells CASSLKSGGNQPQHF. In nucleotides, the CDR3 is TGTGCCAGCAGTCTAAAATCAGGGGGCAATCAGCCCCAGCATTTT.

Of note for this clonotype: Possible read error: a much larger clone is one base away. The chain links TRBV6-5 to TRBJ2-3, with D unclear. The CDR3 length is 13 residues. The V gene's germline CDR1 is MNHEY and CDR2 SVGAGI. The CDR3 sequence: CASSVMVSDTRYF. DNA for the CDR3: TGTGCCAGCAGTGTCATGGTGTCAGATACGCGGTATTTT.

This clonotype was counted many times. The chain has TRBV5-1 and TRBJ2-5; TRBD1 matches at 7 bases. The germline V gene encodes CDR1 SGHRS and CDR2 YFSETQ. The V and J ends lost 0 bases and 2 bases, in that order; junction bases with no gene match: 4. This CDR3 has 15 amino acids. In DNA form, the CDR3 reads TGCGCCAGCAGCTTGGTAGGGGACAGACAAGAGACCCAGTACTTC. It yields the protein CASSLVGDRQETQYF.

As for this clonotype: A much more abundant neighbour one base away suggests this may be a read error. The chain's CDR3 is CAWSRGGSHYGQYF. Written as DNA, the CDR3 is TGTGCCTGGAGTCGCGGCGGGAGCCACTACGGGCAGTACTTC. The V gene is TRBV30, the J gene TRBJ2-7; 7 nucleotides line up with TRBD2. CDR3 length equals 14 residues. Germline lookup yields CDR1 GTSNPN and CDR2 SVGIG (reference sequence).

This clonotype has only a few counts. J is TRBJ2-5 and V is TRBV5-6; a possible D gene is TRBD1 (5 bases). Trimming shortened V by 4 bases and J by 3 bases, and 22 bases separated the two germline ends. Per the germline V gene, CDR1 is SGHDT and CDR2 is YYEEEE. CDR3 length: 17 residues. For the CDR3, the DNA is TGTGCCAGCAGCCAAGGCACCCTAGACAGTGAGGAAGAGACCCAGTACTTC. This translates into CASSQGTLDSEEETQYF.

This clonotype showed up many times. J is TRBJ2-1 and V is TRBV7-9; 8 bases map to TRBD2. This CDR3 spans 15 amino acids. Unmatched junction bases numbered 3, after V lost 5 bases and J lost 0 bases. CDR1 and CDR2 (germline): SEHNR, FQNEAQ (reference sequence). This CDR3 is CASSEGTSSYNEQFF. The CDR3 coding sequence is TGTGCCAGCAGCGAGGGGACTAGCTCCTACAATGAGCAGTTCTTC. Variable domain in full (rest from reference TRBV7-9 and TRBJ2-1): DTGVSQNPRHKITKRGQNVTFRCDPISEHNRLYWYRQTLGQGPEFLTYFQNEAQLEKSRLLSDRFSAERPKGSFSTLEIQRTEQGDSAMYLCASSEGTSSYNEQFFGPGTRLTVL.

Note on this clonotype: A read error is possible here, since a much larger clone lies one base away. This chain uses TRBV7-8 with TRBJ2-2, with D possibly being TRBD2 (6 bases). Between the trimmed V and J ends, which lost 5 bases and 1 base, there was a span of 17 bases. The germline gives CDR1 SGHVS, CDR2 FQNEAQ. The CDR3 extends over 17 amino acids. This CDR3 reads CASSQPTCGVNTGELFF. The CDR3 nucleotides are TGTGCCAGCAGCCAACCCACTTGCGGGGTGAACACCGGGGAGCTGTTTTTT.

This clonotype has ten or more counts. The chain combines TRBV5-1 with TRBJ2-7; 9 nucleotides agree with TRBD1. V dropped 5 bases and J dropped 4; count of bases not matched to a gene: 7. The CDR3 spans 14 residues. Germline V lookup: CDR1 SGHRS, CDR2 YFSETQ. The CDR3 sequence is CASRPDRGGYEQYF. The CDR3 bases are TGCGCCAGCAGACCCGACAGGGGGGGTTACGAGCAGTACTTC.